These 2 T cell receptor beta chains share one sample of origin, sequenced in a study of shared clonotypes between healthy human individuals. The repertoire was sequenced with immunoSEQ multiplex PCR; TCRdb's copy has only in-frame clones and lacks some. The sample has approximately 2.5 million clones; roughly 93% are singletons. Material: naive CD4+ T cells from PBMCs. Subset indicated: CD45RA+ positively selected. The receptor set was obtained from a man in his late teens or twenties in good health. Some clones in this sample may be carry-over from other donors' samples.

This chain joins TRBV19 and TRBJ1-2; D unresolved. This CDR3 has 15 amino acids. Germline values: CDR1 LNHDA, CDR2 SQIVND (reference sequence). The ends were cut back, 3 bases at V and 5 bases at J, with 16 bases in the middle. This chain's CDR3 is CASSIAQALSYGYTF. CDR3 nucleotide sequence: TGTGCCAGTAGTATTGCGCAAGCTTTGTCGTATGGCTACACCTTC.

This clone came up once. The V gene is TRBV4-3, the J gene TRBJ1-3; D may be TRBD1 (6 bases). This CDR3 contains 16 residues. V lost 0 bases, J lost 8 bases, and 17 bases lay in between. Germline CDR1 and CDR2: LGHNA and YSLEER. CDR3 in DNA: TGCGCCAGCAGCCAAGAATCTTTTAGGGGGGGGGACACCATATATTTT. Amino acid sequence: CASSQESFRGGDTIYF.